This T cell receptor beta chain is from a study of technical replicates of blood from a handful of donors. This table comes from immunoSEQ multiplex PCR, and its TCRdb copy is limited to in-frame clones, with some not included. The sample holds 65,000 to 95,000 clones, 90% to 95% seen once. V shed 5 bases and J shed 4 bases, with 9 bases lying between them. The CDR3 spans 11 residues. Germline loops: CDR1 DFQATT, CDR2 SNEGSKA (reference sequence). V usage is TRBV20-1 and J usage is TRBJ2-7, with D tentatively TRBD2 (5 bases). Source material: T cells isolated from PBMCs. The clonotype comes from a human donor in good health. The CDR3 is CSARTLYEQYF. As DNA, the CDR3 is TGCAGTGCTCGGACTCTTTACGAGCAGTACTTC.